This passage covers 28 T cell receptor beta chains from one sample sequenced in a study of cytomegalovirus exposure and HLA in healthy donors. With 60 Vbeta and 13 Jbeta primers, the PCR was carried out. TCRdb keeps only in-frame clones here, not all; method: immunoSEQ multiplex PCR. The ten most abundant clones cover roughly 0.83% of a sample with 150,000 to 200,000 clones. The source material was PBMCs. The receptors were gathered from a woman between 18 and 29 years old in good health and CMV-seropositive.

The gene calls are TRBV15 and TRBJ1-6, with a possible D match to TRBD1 (6 bases). The CDR3 totals 18 residues. The V and J ends lost 4 bases and 10 bases respectively, with 26 bases between them. CDR1 is LNHNV, CDR2 YYDKDF, per germline (reference sequence). CDR3 residues: CATSMRGRPLYWESPLHF. The DNA for the CDR3 is TGTGCCACCAGCATGAGGGGGAGACCGCTTTATTGGGAATCACCCCTCCACTTT.

The genes are TRBV4-1 and TRBJ2-5; the D gene is possibly TRBD2 (5 bases). CDR3 size: 15 residues. V lost 1 base to trimming and J lost 5 bases, with 14 bases between them. In germline, CDR1 is MGHRA, CDR2 YSYEKL. DNA for the CDR3: TGCGCCAGCAGCCAAGTCCGAGGAGGCGGGGAGACCCAGTACTTC. Protein: CASSQVRGGGETQYF.

The chain links TRBV6-5 to TRBJ2-5; 7 bases align to TRBD1. CDR1 is MNHEY and CDR2 is SVGAGI in the germline V gene. V was pared by 2 bases and J by 3 bases, with 0 bases of the junction left unmatched. The CDR3 is made up of 13 amino acids. CDR3 region: CASSYDREETQYF. DNA for the CDR3: TGTGCCAGCAGTTACGACAGGGAAGAGACCCAGTACTTC.

The rearrangement uses TRBV19 and TRBJ2-1, with 11 positions matching TRBD2. Trimming removed 4 bases from V and 9 bases from J; junction bases left unmatched: 5. Germline values: CDR1 LNHDA, CDR2 SQIVND (reference sequence). This CDR3 has 14 amino acids. The CDR3 DNA reads as TGTGCCAGTAGTACCTTAGCGGGAGGGACTGAGCAGTTCTTC. It yields the protein CASSTLAGGTEQFF.

This chain uses TRBV9 with TRBJ1-4, with a weak D call TRBD1 (5 bases). The germline CDR1 and CDR2 sequences are SGDLS and YYNGEE. The CDR3 runs 14 residues. Trimming left V 5 bases short and J 7 bases short, with 15 bases between. The CDR3 DNA reads as TGTGCCAGCAGTCCCCCTGTGGGGGGTGAAAAACTGTTTTTT. Translation: CASSPPVGGEKLFF.

The chain links TRBV7-2 to TRBJ2-1; 7 bases fit TRBD2. This CDR3 region has 18 residues. V lost 1 base, J lost 4 bases, and 13 bases stayed unmatched. Germline CDR1 and CDR2: SGHTA and FQGNSA. The CDR3 DNA follows: TGTGCCAGCAGCTTAGTCTGGGGGGGTGTGACGGCTTACAATGAGCAGTTCTTC. Its protein product is CASSLVWGGVTAYNEQFF.

The V call is TRBV6-1, the J call TRBJ2-3; 13 bases fit TRBD2. V gave up 4 bases and J gave up 6 bases; unmatched junction bases: 13. Germline V lookup: CDR1 MNHNS, CDR2 SASEGT. The CDR3 spans 18 residues. Here the CDR3 DNA reads TGTGCCAGCAGTGGTATCTTTCCAGGACTAGCGGGGGCGGATACGCAGTATTTT. Protein sequence: CASSGIFPGLAGADTQYF.

The CDR3 is CASSLGGQGGSAEQFF. The CDR3 nucleotides are TGTGCCAGCAGCTTAGGAGGACAGGGAGGGTCTGCTGAGCAGTTCTTC. This chain joins TRBV7-9 and TRBJ2-1; possibly TRBD1 for D (8 bases). V lost 1 base and J 9 bases, leaving 19 bases between the germline ends. This CDR3 has 16 residues. Germline-derived CDR1 and CDR2 are SEHNR and FQNEAQ (reference sequence).

The chain carries TRBV19 and TRBJ2-7, with 7 bases matching TRBD2. J lost 3 bases, V lost 3 bases, and 8 bases had no gene match. Germline V CDR1 and CDR2: LNHDA, SQIVND (reference sequence). The CDR3 covers 15 residues. CDR3 in amino acids: CASSIGREAIYEQYF. The DNA for the CDR3 is TGTGCCAGTAGTATCGGACGGGAGGCGATCTACGAGCAGTACTTC.

The genes are TRBV5-6 and TRBJ1-1, with D possibly matching TRBD1 (5 bases). V lost 2 bases to trimming and J lost 0 bases, with 11 bases between them. The CDR3 consists of 15 residues. Germline loops: CDR1 SGHDT, CDR2 YYEEEE. CDR3 sequence: CASSFEGHLNTEAFF. The CDR3 coding sequence is TGTGCCAGCAGCTTTGAAGGACATTTGAACACTGAAGCTTTCTTT.

The chain uses TRBV4-3 and TRBJ1-2; D perhaps matches TRBD1 (5 bases). Trimming cost V 6 bases and J 0 bases, with 14 bases left between them. The CDR3 spans 15 residues. Germline lookup yields CDR1 LGHNA and CDR2 YSLEER. CDR3 residues: CASRKGVTANYGYTF. The CDR3 region has the DNA TGCGCCAGCAGAAAAGGGGTTACAGCTAACTATGGCTACACCTTC.

V usage is TRBV15 and J usage is TRBJ1-2; 10 positions match TRBD1. Germline CDR1 reads LNHNV; CDR2 reads YYDKDF (reference sequence). The length of the CDR3 is 16 residues. Unmatched junction bases numbered 8, after V lost 0 bases and J lost 7 bases. The CDR3 reads CATSRELWGQGLGYTF. For the CDR3, the DNA is TGTGCCACCAGCAGAGAGTTGTGGGGACAGGGGCTTGGCTACACCTTC.

The gene calls are TRBV5-8 and TRBJ1-2; D may be TRBD1 (5 bases). This CDR3 contains 15 residues. The V gene's germline CDR1 is SGHTS and CDR2 YDEGEE. V lost 4 bases, J lost 2 bases, and 15 bases lay in between. The CDR3 DNA is TGTGCCAGCAGCGGATCCGGGACTCGCAACTATGGCTACACCTTC. As protein: CASSGSGTRNYGYTF.

This chain uses TRBV5-5 with TRBJ1-2; D is unclear. V was shortened by 9 bases and J by 1 base, with 13 bases between the two germline ends. Germline lookup yields CDR1 SGHKS and CDR2 YYEKEE (reference sequence). CDR3 size: 13 residues. The CDR3 sequence is CATGVGNNYGYTF. CDR3 nucleotides: TGTGCCACCGGGGTGGGAAATAACTATGGCTACACCTTC. Looking up the rest from reference TRBV5-5 and TRBJ1-2 gives the full variable domain: DAGVTQSPTHLIKTRGQQVTLRCSPISGHKSVSWYQQVLGQGPQFIFQYYEKEERGRGNFPDRFSARQFPNYSSELNVNALLLGDSALYLCATGVGNNYGYTFGSGTRLTVV.

This rearrangement joins TRBV7-9 to TRBJ2-3; a possible D gene is TRBD2 (7 bases). This CDR3 has 16 amino acids. The V end was cut by 5 bases, the J end by 3 bases, with 18 bases between. Germline V gives CDR1 SEHNR, CDR2 FQNEAQ (reference sequence). CDR3 sequence (DNA): TGTGCCAGCAGCCGAAGGGGGGGGCTCGGAACAGATACGCAGTATTTT. Translation: CASSRRGGLGTDTQYF.

This chain connects TRBV6-5 to TRBJ2-5; 7 bases match TRBD1. The junction had 5 bases not matched to a gene; V was cut back by 5 bases and J by 2 bases. The CDR3 covers 14 residues. From germline, CDR1 is MNHEY and CDR2 SVGAGI. The CDR3 nucleotides are TGTGCCAGCAGTCTCGGGACAGAACAAGAGACCCAGTACTTC. This encodes CASSLGTEQETQYF.

V and J are TRBV19 and TRBJ1-2; perhaps TRBD1 as D (5 bases). CDR1 and CDR2 from the germline V gene are LNHDA and SQIVND (reference sequence). With 8 bases removed from V and 4 bases from J, the gap between germline ends came to 14 bases. This CDR3 has 13 residues. The CDR3: CASLDLGRYGYTF. CDR3 coding DNA: TGTGCCAGTCTGGACCTGGGGCGCTATGGCTACACCTTC.

The V call is TRBV25-1, the J call TRBJ1-5, with a weak D call TRBD1 (5 bases). Germline CDR1 reads MGHDK; CDR2 reads SYGVNS. Deletions cut 2 bases from V and 7 bases from J, with 12 bases between. This CDR3 contains 14 residues. The CDR3: CASSETNRRQPQHF. The CDR3 nucleotides read TGTGCCAGCAGTGAAACTAACAGGAGACAGCCCCAGCATTTT.

The chain couples TRBV5-4 to TRBJ2-3; 7 nucleotides match TRBD1. Germline loops: CDR1 SGHNT, CDR2 YYREEE (reference sequence). The J segment lost 4 bases and the V segment lost 4 bases, leaving 12 bases of the junction unmatched. CDR3 length: 16 amino acids. The chain's CDR3 is CASSPSPRQGPDTQYF. The CDR3 coding sequence is TGTGCCAGCAGCCCGTCACCCCGACAGGGACCAGATACGCAGTATTTT.

The chain joins TRBV7-2 to TRBJ2-1; D remains unclear. CDR1 SGHTA and CDR2 FQGNSA come from the germline V gene. Trimming stripped 5 bases from V and 0 bases from J, with 14 bases between. CDR3 length equals 16 residues. CDR3 in amino acids: CASSPSVFSSYNEQFF. CDR3 nucleotide sequence: TGTGCCAGCAGCCCCTCCGTGTTCAGCTCCTACAATGAGCAGTTCTTC.

The rearrangement joins TRBV11-2 to TRBJ2-7; D perhaps matches TRBD2 (6 bases). The CDR3 is 15 residues long. Germline-derived CDR1 and CDR2 are SGHAT and FQNNGV. Trimming left V 5 bases short and J 1 base short, with 15 bases between. The DNA of the CDR3 is TGTGCCAGCAGCCAGACTAGTATAGTTTCCTACGAGCAGTACTTC. Amino acids: CASSQTSIVSYEQYF.

The chain combines TRBV20-1 with TRBJ1-1; possibly TRBD1 for D (6 bases). This CDR3 has 11 amino acids. Per the germline V gene, CDR1 is DFQATT and CDR2 is SNEGSKA (reference sequence). Deletions cut 6 bases from V and 4 bases from J, with 9 bases between. CDR3 nucleotide sequence: TGCAGTGCCGACAGGACCACTGAAGCTTTCTTT. Translated, it gives CSADRTTEAFF.

The V gene is TRBV18, the J gene TRBJ1-2; D is unclear. The V end lost 2 bases, the J end lost 7 bases, and 8 bases lay between the germline ends. CDR3 length: 12 residues. Germline loops: CDR1 KGHSH, CDR2 LQKENI. This chain's CDR3 is CASSPGGLGYTF. The CDR3 DNA reads TGTGCCAGCTCACCAGGAGGGCTTGGCTACACCTTC.

As regards this clone: At one end, the junction sequence differs from germline, possibly due to a read error. J is TRBJ2-1 and V is TRBV5-1; 7 positions match TRBD2. This CDR3 spans 17 amino acids. Germline V gene lookup returns CDR1 SGHRS and CDR2 YFSETQ. CDR3 amino acids: CASSLASGRAGRNGQFF. The CDR3 DNA sequence: TGCGCCAGCAGCTTGGCATCGGGGAGGGCCGGTCGCAATGGGCAGTTCTTC.

The chain has TRBV5-1 and TRBJ1-2, with no clear D. The CDR3 is 15 amino acids. Germline lookup yields CDR1 SGHRS and CDR2 YFSETQ. V lost 0 bases, J lost 1 base, and 10 bases lay in between. This CDR3 is CASSLEGRDNYGYTF. The DNA for the CDR3 is TGCGCCAGCAGCTTGGAAGGACGGGATAACTATGGCTACACCTTC.

This chain links TRBV18 with TRBJ1-2, with D unclear. This CDR3 has 14 amino acids. Deletions cut 0 bases from V and 4 bases from J, with 9 bases between. Germline values: CDR1 KGHSH, CDR2 LQKENI. This CDR3 is CASSPPASSYGYTF. The CDR3 region has the DNA TGTGCCAGCTCACCACCAGCGTCGAGCTATGGCTACACCTTC.

CDR3 amino acids: CASSYRGLETQYF. Here the CDR3 DNA reads TGTGCCAGCAGCTACAGGGGGCTGGAGACCCAGTACTTC. The rearrangement joins TRBV6-5 to TRBJ2-5; 9 bases match TRBD1. Per germline, CDR1 MNHEY and CDR2 SVGAGI. Trimming cost V 6 bases and J 5 bases; bases outside gene matches: 4. This CDR3 region has 13 residues.

The rearrangement uses TRBV11-2 and TRBJ1-2, with 10 positions matching TRBD1. The junction had 3 bases not matched to a gene; V was cut back by 1 base and J by 4 bases. Germline CDR1 SGHAT, CDR2 FQNNGV. The CDR3 totals 15 residues. CDR3 DNA sequence: TGTGCCAGCAGCTTAGGGACAGGGGGAGGCTATGGCTACACCTTC. Translating gives CASSLGTGGGYGYTF.